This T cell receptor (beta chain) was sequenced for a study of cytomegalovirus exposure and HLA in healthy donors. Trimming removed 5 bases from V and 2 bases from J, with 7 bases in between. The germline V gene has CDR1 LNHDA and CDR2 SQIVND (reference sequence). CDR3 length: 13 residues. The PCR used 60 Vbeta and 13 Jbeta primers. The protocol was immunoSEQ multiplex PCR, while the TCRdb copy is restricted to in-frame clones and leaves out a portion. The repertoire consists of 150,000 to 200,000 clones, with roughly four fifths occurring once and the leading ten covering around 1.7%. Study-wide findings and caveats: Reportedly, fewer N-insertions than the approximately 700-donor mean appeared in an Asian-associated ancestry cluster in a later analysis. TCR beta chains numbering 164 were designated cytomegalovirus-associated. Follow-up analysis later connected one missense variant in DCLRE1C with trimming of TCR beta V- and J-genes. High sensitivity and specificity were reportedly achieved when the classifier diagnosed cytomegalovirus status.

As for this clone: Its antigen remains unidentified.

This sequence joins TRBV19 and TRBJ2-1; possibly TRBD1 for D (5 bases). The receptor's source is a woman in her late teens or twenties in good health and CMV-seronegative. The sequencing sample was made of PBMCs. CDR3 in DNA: TGTGCCAGTAGTGCGGACACCTACAATGAGCAGTTCTTC. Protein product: CASSADTYNEQFF.